This passage covers 31 T cell receptor beta chains from one sample sequenced in a study of PD-L1 blockade in urothelial cancer. The assay was immunoSEQ multiplex PCR, and TCRdb's table has in-frame clones only and misses some. Among around 57,000 clones listed, roughly four fifths were seen once. Time point denoted: pretreatment peripheral blood. Source: PBMCs, taken around atezolizumab (anti-PD-L1) treatment. These receptors were obtained from a man in his 70s with urothelial cancer.

The chain recombines TRBV2 with TRBJ2-2, with D possibly being TRBD1 (6 bases). The CDR3 has 14 amino acids. Germline loops: CDR1 SNHLY, CDR2 FYNNEI. The ends were cut back, 7 bases at V and 2 bases at J, with 11 bases in the middle. The CDR3 bases are TGTGCCAGCATCCAGGGGTTTAACACCGGGGAGCTGTTTTTT. Protein: CASIQGFNTGELFF.

This chain connects TRBV7-2 to TRBJ2-2; no firm D call. This CDR3 has 14 residues. The germline V gene has CDR1 SGHTA and CDR2 FQGNSA. V dropped 5 bases and J dropped 2 bases, with 9 bases sitting between them. This CDR3 is CASSLGGNTGELFF. In nucleotides, the CDR3 is TGTGCCAGCAGCCTTGGCGGCAACACCGGGGAGCTGTTTTTT. Full variable domain (remainder filled in from reference TRBV7-2 and TRBJ2-2): GAGVSQSPSNKVTEKGKDVELRCDPISGHTALYWYRQSLGQGLEFLIYFQGNSAPDKSGLPSDRFSAERTGGSVSTLTIQRTQQEDSAVYLCASSLGGNTGELFFGEGSRLTVL.

The chain couples TRBV11-3 to TRBJ2-7; 8 bases map to TRBD1. The CDR3 sequence is 15 residues long. V gave up 4 bases and J gave up 0 bases; unmatched junction bases: 5. CDR1 and CDR2 (germline): SGHNT, YENEEA. CDR3 sequence reads: CASSSRDRYSYEQYF. For the CDR3, the DNA is TGTGCCAGCAGCTCCCGGGACAGGTACTCCTACGAGCAGTACTTC.

This clone appeared a few times. The chain combines TRBV5-1 with TRBJ1-2; D is possibly TRBD1 (5 bases). The V end lost 1 base, the J end lost 8 bases, and 30 bases lay between the germline ends. The germline V gene encodes CDR1 SGHRS and CDR2 YFSETQ. The CDR3 covers 19 residues. CDR3 in amino acids: CASSLSGIEMGQIYYGYTF. The CDR3 DNA reads as TGCGCCAGCAGCTTGTCAGGGATTGAGATGGGCCAGATCTATTACGGCTACACCTTC.

The CDR3 DNA follows: TGTGCCAGCAGCGCCCGCACTAGCGGGAAAGAGACCCAGTACTTC. It yields the protein CASSARTSGKETQYF. The chain is built from TRBV7-6 and TRBJ2-5; TRBD2 matches 10 bases. The CDR3 spans 15 residues. Germline CDR1 SGHVS, CDR2 FNYEAQ. V shed 5 bases, J shed 3 bases, and the junction held 6 bases outside the gene matches.

The chain couples TRBV5-5 to TRBJ2-7; unclear D gene. The CDR3 loop spans 15 amino acids. Germline CDR1 SGHKS, CDR2 YYEKEE (reference sequence). Trimming removed 1 base at V and 0 bases at J, with 11 bases between. The CDR3 loop reads CASSLLPQSSYEQYF. The CDR3 coding sequence is TGTGCCAGCAGCTTGCTACCTCAAAGCTCCTACGAGCAGTACTTC.

The rearrangement joins TRBV6-1 to TRBJ2-7; TRBD1 matches at 10 bases. Germline V gives CDR1 MNHNS, CDR2 SASEGT. CDR3 length: 15 amino acids. The junction had 6 bases not matched to a gene; V was cut back by 5 bases and J by 2 bases. CDR3 nucleotide sequence: TGTGCCAGCAGTCCACAGACAGGGGGCCCCTACGAGCAGTACTTC. This gives the protein CASSPQTGGPYEQYF.

In its sample, this clone was seen once. The CDR3 is CASKKSGNTEAFF. The CDR3 DNA reads as TGTGCCAGCAAGAAGTCCGGGAACACTGAAGCTTTCTTT. V usage is TRBV27 and J usage is TRBJ1-1; D gene ambiguous. The CDR3 is 13 amino acids. Germline V gene data show CDR1 as MNHEY and CDR2 as SMNVEV (reference sequence). Trimming stripped 7 bases from V and 1 base from J, with 10 bases between.

This clone was counted only a few times. The rearrangement uses TRBV4-1 and TRBJ1-5; 8 nucleotides line up with TRBD1. CDR1 and CDR2 (germline): MGHRA, YSYEKL. V was pared by 3 bases and J by 7 bases, with 20 bases of the junction left unmatched. This CDR3 comprises 19 residues. In DNA form, the CDR3 reads TGCGCCAGCAGCCATGCGGGGACAGGCCCTGGACTCGGGGAGCAGCCCCAGCATTTT. This gives the protein CASSHAGTGPGLGEQPQHF.

The chain carries TRBV19 and TRBJ2-2, with a tentative D call TRBD1 (6 bases). V was pared by 4 bases and J by 4 bases, with 13 bases between. CDR1 and CDR2 from the germline V gene are LNHDA and SQIVND (reference sequence). CDR3 length: 15 amino acids. CDR3 sequence (DNA): TGTGCCAGTAGTACCTCGGACAGCCCCACCGGGGAGCTGTTTTTT. Translated, it gives CASSTSDSPTGELFF.

This clone has only a few counts. V and J are TRBV4-1 and TRBJ1-5; a weak D match, TRBD1 (5 bases). V was shortened by 4 bases and J by 4 bases, with 8 bases between the two germline ends. Germline V gene data show CDR1 as MGHRA and CDR2 as YSYEKL. The CDR3 length is 13 residues. CDR3 loop: CASSPDRNQPQHF. CDR3 DNA sequence: TGCGCCAGCAGCCCTGACAGAAATCAGCCCCAGCATTTT.

V usage is TRBV27 and J usage is TRBJ1-5, with TRBD1 matching 7 bases. The CDR3 sequence is 17 residues long. After removal of 5 bases from V and 4 bases from J, the junction contained 14 bases not matched to a gene. Germline-derived CDR1 and CDR2 are MNHEY and SMNVEV (reference sequence). In DNA, the CDR3 is TGTGCCAGCAGTCCCTACTCGACAGGGTTCGGGAATCAGCCCCAGCATTTT. Protein sequence: CASSPYSTGFGNQPQHF.

The V gene is TRBV18, the J gene TRBJ2-2; tentatively, D is TRBD1 (6 bases). The CDR3 totals 14 residues. Germline V gene lookup returns CDR1 KGHSH and CDR2 LQKENI. The V end was cut by 5 bases, the J end by 5 bases, with 12 bases between. The CDR3 bases are TGTGCCAGCTCAAGACAGGAGAAAACCGGGGAGCTGTTTTTT. Translation gives CASSRQEKTGELFF.

This clone was observed a single time. The CDR3 sequence is CATGLAAGNEQFF. The CDR3 coding sequence is TGTGCCACCGGACTAGCGGCTGGTAATGAGCAGTTCTTC. V usage is TRBV11-3 and J usage is TRBJ2-1; 10 positions agree with TRBD2. The V segment lost 10 bases and the J segment 7 bases; nucleotides outside the gene matches: 7. In germline, CDR1 is SGHNT, CDR2 YENEEA. The CDR3 spans 13 residues.

The chain recombines TRBV4-3 with TRBJ1-1, with TRBD1 identical over 7 bases. The germline gives CDR1 LGHNA, CDR2 YSLEER. Trimming removed 3 bases from V and 0 bases from J; junction bases left unmatched: 4. The CDR3 is 15 residues long. CDR3: CASSHGDRLNTEAFF. In DNA, the CDR3 is TGCGCCAGCAGCCATGGGGACAGATTGAACACTGAAGCTTTCTTT.

This sequence joins TRBV4-1 and TRBJ2-5; 11 bases map to TRBD2. Losses at the gene ends were 1 base for V and 5 bases for J; bases not matched to a gene: 9. Germline lookup yields CDR1 MGHRA and CDR2 YSYEKL. This CDR3 contains 17 residues. The CDR3 loop is CASSQGLAGGGGETQYF. The CDR3 region has the DNA TGCGCCAGCAGCCAAGGTCTAGCGGGAGGAGGGGGGGAGACCCAGTACTTC.

The chain joins TRBV30 to TRBJ2-3; D perhaps matches TRBD2 (5 bases). The CDR3 is 13 residues long. Germline CDR1 reads GTSNPN; CDR2 reads SVGIG (reference sequence). V was shortened by 5 bases and J by 2 bases, with 11 bases between the two germline ends. The chain's CDR3 is CAWGKRITDTQYF. The CDR3 nucleotides read TGTGCCTGGGGAAAGCGGATCACAGATACGCAGTATTTT.

The chain combines TRBV6-1 with TRBJ1-1, with D possibly TRBD1 on 6 matching bases. Germline CDR1 reads MNHNS; CDR2 reads SASEGT. Between the trimmed V and J ends, which lost 5 bases and 5 bases, there was a span of 12 bases. CDR3 length: 13 residues. CDR3 nucleotide sequence: TGTGCCAGCAGTTGGGGGGGACAAACTGAAGCTTTCTTT. Translated, it gives CASSWGGQTEAFF.

This sequence joins TRBV4-2 and TRBJ1-3; the D is unclear. V was shortened by 1 base and J by 2 bases, with 9 bases between the two germline ends. The CDR3 contains 15 residues. Per the germline V gene, CDR1 is LGHNA and CDR2 is YNFKEQ. CDR3 coding DNA: TGTGCCAGCAGCCAAGGAAGAACAGCTGGAAACACCATATATTTT. Translating it yields CASSQGRTAGNTIYF.

This sequence joins TRBV28 and TRBJ1-5; a weak D match, TRBD1 (6 bases). The CDR3 has 16 amino acids. Germline CDR1 reads MDHEN; CDR2 reads SYDVKM. V was pared by 6 bases and J by 4 bases, with 19 bases between. The CDR3 coding sequence is TGTGCCAGCAGCATATCTCAGGGGATCCGGAATCAGCCCCAGCATTTT. It translates to CASSISQGIRNQPQHF.

This clone was seen a handful of times. The CDR3: CASSPLEEDTQYF. The CDR3 DNA is TGTGCCAGCTCACCCCTAGAGGAAGATACGCAGTATTTT. The V gene is TRBV18, the J gene TRBJ2-3; D gene ambiguous. V lost 3 bases, J lost 5 bases, and 9 bases lay in between. The V gene's germline CDR1 is KGHSH and CDR2 LQKENI. This CDR3 is 13 amino acids long.

This chain's CDR3 is CASSLMVSREPYEQYF. CDR3 bases: TGTGCCAGCAGCTTAATGGTTAGTCGGGAGCCCTACGAGCAGTACTTC. The chain couples TRBV7-2 to TRBJ2-7, with D possibly being TRBD2 (6 bases). The germline CDR1 and CDR2 sequences are SGHTA and FQGNSA. V was trimmed by 2 bases and J by 2 bases, leaving 16 bases between them. The CDR3 runs to 16 residues.

The rearrangement links TRBV19 to TRBJ2-7, with D possibly being TRBD1 (6 bases). The germline V and J ends were trimmed by 3 bases and 5 bases, with 11 bases remaining between them. Germline CDR1 LNHDA, CDR2 SQIVND (reference sequence). The CDR3 runs 13 residues. CDR3 bases: TGTGCCAGTAGTATCGGGACAAGCAACGAGCAGTACTTC. Its translation: CASSIGTSNEQYF. Based on the CDR3 plus reference TRBV19 and TRBJ2-7, the full variable domain is DGGITQSPKYLFRKEGQNVTLSCEQNLNHDAMYWYRQDPGQGLRLIYYSQIVNDFQKGDIAEGYSVSREKKESFPLTVTSAQKNPTAFYLCASSIGTSNEQYFGPGTRLTVT.

This clone was found a few times. The chain uses TRBV15 and TRBJ2-5, with 7 bases lining up with TRBD2. The CDR3 is made up of 14 amino acids. CDR1 is LNHNV, CDR2 YYDKDF, per germline (reference sequence). The V segment lost 5 bases and the J segment 5 bases; nucleotides outside the gene matches: 8. Here the CDR3 reads CATSGRGGSETQYF. The CDR3 DNA sequence: TGTGCCACCAGCGGGAGGGGAGGTTCGGAGACCCAGTACTTC.

The CDR3 here is CASSIRQGDYGYTF. DNA for the CDR3: TGTGCCAGCAGTATCAGACAGGGGGACTATGGCTACACCTTC. The V gene is TRBV27, the J gene TRBJ1-2, with 9 nucleotides matching TRBD1. The germline gives CDR1 MNHEY, CDR2 SMNVEV (reference sequence). V lost 5 bases to trimming and J lost 3 bases; unmatched junction nucleotides: 4. The length of the CDR3 is 14 residues.

This clone was seen more than once but under ten times. The chain recombines TRBV7-2 with TRBJ2-3, with 9 nucleotides matching TRBD2. V lost 0 bases to trimming and J lost 0 bases; unmatched junction nucleotides: 4. Germline CDR1 reads SGHTA; CDR2 reads FQGNSA. This CDR3 spans 17 amino acids. The CDR3 DNA reads TGTGCCAGCAGCTTAGCTAGCGGGAGTGACAGCACAGATACGCAGTATTTT. It encodes CASSLASGSDSTDTQYF.

The chain recombines TRBV28 with TRBJ2-3, with 10 bases matching TRBD2. Germline-derived CDR1 and CDR2 are MDHEN and SYDVKM. CDR3 length: 16 amino acids. V gave up 2 bases and J gave up 4 bases; unmatched junction bases: 6. The CDR3 DNA reads as TGTGCCAGCAGTTTACTAGCGGGAGAGGGCCCAGATACGCAGTATTTT. The encoded protein is CASSLLAGEGPDTQYF.

The chain recombines TRBV27 with TRBJ2-7; 7 bases match TRBD1. Germline CDR1 MNHEY, CDR2 SMNVEV (reference sequence). V dropped 6 bases and J dropped 7; count of bases not matched to a gene: 6. CDR3 size: 12 residues. The CDR3 region is CASRTGQGEQYF. The CDR3 DNA reads TGTGCCAGCAGGACAGGGCAGGGAGAGCAGTACTTC.

The J gene is TRBJ1-2, the V gene TRBV7-8, with 10 positions matching TRBD1. V shed 5 bases, J shed 8 bases, and the junction held 14 bases outside the gene matches. CDR3 size: 16 residues. Germline V CDR1 and CDR2: SGHVS, FQNEAQ. CDR3 sequence: CASSTLRSGTGDGYTF. The CDR3 nucleotides read TGTGCCAGCAGCACGCTTAGATCCGGGACAGGGGACGGCTACACCTTC.

Regarding this clone: The junction departs from the called germline gene at one end, perhaps through a read error. The gene calls are TRBV5-1 and TRBJ2-1; 15 bases agree with TRBD2. This CDR3 is 15 amino acids long. The V gene's germline CDR1 is SGHRS and CDR2 YFSETQ. CDR3 bases: TGCGCCAGCAGCCTCGGACTAGCGGGAGGGCGGGAGTCAGTCTTC. Residues: CASSLGLAGGRESVF.

The chain employs TRBV5-4 and TRBJ2-5; a weak D match, TRBD1 (5 bases). This CDR3 region has 14 residues. Germline CDR1 and CDR2: SGHNT and YYREEE (reference sequence). V was shortened by 4 bases and J by 5 bases, with 15 bases between the two germline ends. The chain's CDR3 is CASSQTREGETQYF. The CDR3 nucleotides read TGTGCCAGCAGCCAAACCAGGGAAGGGGAGACCCAGTACTTC.